This T cell receptor beta chain comes out of a study of cytomegalovirus exposure and HLA in healthy donors. About the research overall: Counted in an early data release were tens of millions of unique TCRs from HLA-typed donors.

The length of the CDR3 is 12 residues. The ends were cut back, 7 bases at V and 4 bases at J, with 13 bases in the middle. CDR1 and CDR2 (germline): SQVTM, ANQGSEA. 13 Jbeta primers and 60 Vbeta primers were used for the PCR. As processed by the authors: In a later analysis, the count reached tens of millions of unique TCR beta chains, with about 10 million shared. Data came from immunoSEQ multiplex PCR; TCRdb stores just in-frame clones and leaves some out. V, J and clone size reflect that table, while D and trimming were determined from the DNA. Of around 180,000 clones in the sample, around 80% are singletons; the top ten hold 2.4%. On this clone: Its antigen is unidentified.

Findings and limits, study-wide: Association with HLA alleles at 0.05 false discovery rate was found for 16,951 TCR beta sequences in a later analysis. The authors listed around 150 TCR beta chains as cytomegalovirus-associated.

This chain joins TRBV29-1 and TRBJ1-1, with no clear D. Sequencing was performed on PBMCs. The receptor comes from a male donor in good health and CMV-seronegative. The CDR3 coding sequence is TGCAGCGGGAGAGATTGGGTCACTGAAGCTTTCTTT. Translation: CSGRDWVTEAFF.